The 27 T cell receptor beta chains given below trace back to one sample, sequenced in a study of blood T cells in healthy people across ages. The second PCR ran about 7 to 12 cycles with a sample-barcoded 5' primer and J-beta primers. Each CDR3 protein gets one entry after TCRdb re-called the 5' RACE reads with MiXCR. The repertoire holds under 2,000,000 distinct CDR3 sequences, with around 50% as singletons. Sequenced sample: blood. The source is a woman in her forties in good health.

V and J are TRBV5-5 and TRBJ1-1; 10 bases line up with TRBD1. The CDR3 spans 14 residues. Germline V CDR1 and CDR2: SGHKS, YYEKEE (reference sequence). The V gene end was trimmed by 4 bases and the J gene end by 7 bases; junction bases not matched to a gene: 7. In DNA form, the CDR3 reads TGTGCCAGCAGCACCGGACAGGGGGGGAGTGAAGCTTTCTTT. Translation gives CASSTGQGGSEAFF.

The chain is built from TRBV18 and TRBJ2-4; 10 positions match TRBD1. TRBJ2-7 explains the end of the DNA better; the J call may be wrong. Germline lookup yields CDR1 KGHSH and CDR2 LQKENI. This CDR3 contains 14 residues. As DNA, the CDR3 is TGTGCCAGCTCACTGACGGGACAGGGGAGCGAGCAGTACTTC. This translates into CASSLTGQGSEQYF.

Worth noting for this clonotype: A far larger clone differs by one base, so this is likely a read error. The chain combines TRBV7-9 with TRBJ2-3; D remains ambiguous. V gave up 1 base and J gave up 6 bases, with 5 bases separating them. The CDR3 consists of 12 residues. In germline, CDR1 is SEHNR, CDR2 FQNEAQ (reference sequence). CDR3 in DNA: TGTGCCAGCAGCTTAGAGGAGGATACGCAGTATTTT. Translated, it gives CASSLEEDTQYF. Using reference TRBV7-9 and TRBJ2-3 for the parts outside the CDR3, the full variable domain is DTGVSQNPRHKITKRGQNVTFRCDPISEHNRLYWYRQTLGQGPEFLTYFQNEAQLEKSRLLSDRFSAERPKGSFSTLEIQRTEQGDSAMYLCASSLEEDTQYFGPGTRLTVL.

The chain uses TRBV6-5 and TRBJ2-1, with 10 positions matching TRBD2. The V gene end was trimmed by 5 bases and the J gene end by 7 bases; junction bases not matched to a gene: 8. The CDR3 runs 15 residues. Germline V lookup: CDR1 MNHEY, CDR2 SVGAGI. The DNA of the CDR3 is TGTGCCAGCAGTCGCGGACTAGCGGTTGGTAATGAGCAGTTCTTC. This translates into CASSRGLAVGNEQFF.

Turning to this clonotype: Compared with germline, one end of the junction differs, possibly owing to a read error. The chain couples TRBV7-2 to TRBJ2-4, with D unclear. Germline V gene lookup returns CDR1 SGHTA and CDR2 FQGNSA. The CDR3 consists of 12 residues. The CDR3 DNA reads as TGTGTCAGCAGCTCTCAGCTTAACATTCAGTACTTC. This codes for CVSSSQLNIQYF.

The rearrangement joins TRBV4-2 to TRBJ2-7; D uncertain. CDR1 and CDR2 from the germline V gene are LGHNA and YNFKEQ. The V end lost 0 bases, the J end lost 2 bases, and 20 bases lay between the germline ends. The length of the CDR3 is 18 residues. The CDR3 sequence is CASSQDDVPVGLTYEQYF. In nucleotides, the CDR3 is TGTGCCAGCAGCCAAGACGACGTTCCGGTTGGGCTCACCTACGAGCAGTACTTC.

The V call is TRBV10-3, the J call TRBJ2-4; D assignment may be TRBD1 or TRBD2 (5 bases each). CDR1 is ENHRY, CDR2 SYGVKD, per germline. Trimming removed 1 base from V and 13 bases from J, with 20 bases in between. This CDR3 is 15 amino acids long. The CDR3 nucleotides read TGTGCCATCAGTGAGTTAGGGACGGTCTCCGGAGAGCAGTACTTC. Its protein is CAISELGTVSGEQYF.

V gene TRBV7-2 combines with J gene TRBJ2-2, with D possibly matching TRBD1 (5 bases). The CDR3 consists of 14 residues. CDR1 is SGHTA and CDR2 is FQGNSA in the germline V gene. The V and J ends lost 5 bases and 5 bases respectively, with 12 bases between them. CDR3 sequence: CASSPRQKTGELFF. The CDR3 DNA sequence: TGTGCCAGCAGCCCCCGACAGAAAACCGGGGAGCTGTTTTTT.

This clonotype was observed a single time. The chain is built from TRBV5-1 and TRBJ2-5; tentatively, D is TRBD2 (5 bases). CDR1 SGHRS and CDR2 YFSETQ come from the germline V gene. The V end lost 1 base, the J end lost 5 bases, and 18 bases lay between the germline ends. The CDR3 extends over 16 amino acids. This CDR3 reads CASSLLSGMDPETQYF. The CDR3 nucleotides read TGCGCCAGCAGCTTGCTGTCCGGGATGGACCCGGAGACCCAGTACTTC.

The gene calls are TRBV24-1 and TRBJ2-5; possible D gene TRBD1, 5 bases. This CDR3 region has 15 residues. Germline V lookup: CDR1 KGHDR, CDR2 SFDVKD. The V end lost 0 bases, the J end lost 3 bases, and 10 bases lay between the germline ends. The CDR3 reads CATSDLKAGKETQYF. The CDR3 DNA reads TGTGCCACCAGTGATTTGAAGGCAGGGAAAGAGACCCAGTACTTC.

This clonotype was seen just once. The gene calls are TRBV7-2 and TRBJ2-7, with D perhaps assigned TRBD1 or TRBD2 (5 bases each). Germline V gene data show CDR1 as SGHTA and CDR2 as FQGNSA. The length of the CDR3 is 15 residues. V lost 5 bases and J lost 5, with 19 bases in between. The DNA of the CDR3 is TGTGCCAGCAGCCCGACGGGACGGCCGCTGCACGAGCAGTACTTC. This sequence encodes CASSPTGRPLHEQYF.

The V gene is TRBV7-9, the J gene TRBJ2-1; either TRBD1 or TRBD2 may supply D (7 bases each). The V gene's germline CDR1 is SEHNR and CDR2 FQNEAQ (reference sequence). This CDR3 comprises 16 residues. The germline V and J ends were trimmed by 4 bases and 5 bases, with 18 bases remaining between them. CDR3 amino acids: CASSSGGGGADNEQFF. For the CDR3, the DNA is TGTGCCAGCAGCTCCGGGGGAGGGGGCGCCGACAATGAGCAGTTCTTC.

The chain combines TRBV29-1 with TRBJ2-1; tentative D call: TRBD1 (6 bases). Germline V gives CDR1 SQVTM, CDR2 ANQGSEA. V was clipped by 5 bases and J by 8 bases, with 16 bases between them. This CDR3 contains 13 residues. Here the CDR3 DNA reads TGCAGCGTTCAACAAGGGGGTCCCCATGAGCAGTTCTTC. This translates into CSVQQGGPHEQFF.

This clonotype was seen more than once but under ten times. The chain carries TRBV6-5 and TRBJ2-3, with 10 bases identical to TRBD1. The V gene's germline CDR1 is MNHEY and CDR2 SVGAGI. CDR3 length: 16 residues. V gave up 6 bases and J gave up 7 bases; unmatched junction bases: 13. CDR3 DNA: TGTGCCAGCAGCCCCCTAGGAGACAGGGGGCGAAATACGCAGTATTTT. This codes for CASSPLGDRGRNTQYF.

The rearrangement joins TRBV10-3 to TRBJ1-5; unclear D gene. Germline V CDR1 and CDR2: ENHRY, SYGVKD. The V end was cut by 3 bases, the J end by 6 bases, with 9 bases between. The CDR3 covers 13 residues. CDR3 amino acids: CAISEKSVQPQHF. In nucleotides, the CDR3 is TGTGCCATCAGTGAAAAAAGTGTTCAGCCCCAGCATTTT.

This clonotype was counted between two and nine times. V is TRBV4-1 and J is TRBJ2-7; no clear D gene. V lost 1 base and J 3 bases, leaving 13 bases between the germline ends. Germline V gene lookup returns CDR1 MGHRA and CDR2 YSYEKL. This CDR3 spans 15 amino acids. CDR3 loop: CASSQVQRLGYEQYF. CDR3 in DNA: TGCGCCAGCAGCCAAGTACAGAGACTTGGCTACGAGCAGTACTTC.

J is TRBJ2-1 and V is TRBV4-3, with D possibly matching TRBD2 (7 bases). The CDR3 length is 14 residues. The V and J ends lost 8 bases and 6 bases respectively, with 17 bases between them. The germline CDR1 and CDR2 sequences are LGHNA and YSLEER. The DNA of the CDR3 is TGCGCCAGCTCGGGGGGCGGATCATCCAATGAGCAGTTCTTC. This sequence encodes CASSGGGSSNEQFF.

The V call is TRBV20-1, the J call TRBJ1-6; tentative D call: TRBD1 (5 bases). The germline gives CDR1 DFQATT, CDR2 SNEGSKA (reference sequence). V gave up 5 bases and J gave up 0 bases, with 11 bases separating them. The CDR3 totals 15 residues. The CDR3 reads CSADRFSSYNSPLHF. The DNA for the CDR3 is TGCAGTGCTGACAGATTTAGCTCCTATAATTCACCCCTCCACTTT.

This clonotype was picked up a small number of times. The chain links TRBV5-1 to TRBJ2-7; D might be TRBD2 (6 bases). The CDR3 covers 16 residues. Trimming cost V 5 bases and J 1 base, with 19 bases left between them. CDR1 is SGHRS, CDR2 YFSETQ, per germline. CDR3 in amino acids: CASSYNPSGGSYEQYF. Written as DNA, the CDR3 is TGCGCCAGCAGTTACAACCCATCCGGAGGGTCCTACGAGCAGTACTTC.

In nucleotides, the CDR3 is TGTGCCAGCAGTGAAACGGGTAGGGGGCGCAACTATGGCTACACCTTC. Translation gives CASSETGRGRNYGYTF. The rearrangement joins TRBV2 to TRBJ1-2; TRBD1 agrees at 7 bases. The CDR3 has 16 residues. The V segment lost 2 bases and the J segment 2 bases; nucleotides outside the gene matches: 8. Germline values: CDR1 SNHLY, CDR2 FYNNEI.

This clonotype was detected only a few times. The chain couples TRBV7-9 to TRBJ2-3; tentative D call: TRBD1 (5 bases). The CDR3 runs 14 residues. CDR1 and CDR2 (germline): SEHNR, FQNEAQ (reference sequence). Trimming removed 0 bases at V and 7 bases at J, with 11 bases between. CDR3 in amino acids: CASSLADRGNTQYF. CDR3 in DNA: TGTGCCAGCAGCTTAGCGGATAGGGGAAATACGCAGTATTTT.

The CDR3 protein is CASSAQAGGIETQYF. The CDR3 nucleotides read TGTGCCAGCAGCGCTCAAGCGGGGGGGATAGAGACCCAGTACTTC. The rearrangement uses TRBV9 and TRBJ2-5, with 10 positions matching TRBD2. Germline CDR1 reads SGDLS; CDR2 reads YYNGEE. V was pared by 3 bases and J by 4 bases, with 6 bases of the junction left unmatched. The CDR3 extends over 15 amino acids.

The genes are TRBV7-8 and TRBJ2-5; 13 nucleotides agree with TRBD2. The CDR3 has 14 amino acids. V was pared by 5 bases and J by 7 bases, with 4 bases of the junction left unmatched. Per the germline V gene, CDR1 is SGHVS and CDR2 is FQNEAQ. CDR3 in amino acids: CASSTSGGGWTQYF. CDR3 coding DNA: TGTGCCAGCAGCACTAGCGGGGGGGGATGGACCCAGTACTTC.

This clonotype was found many times. This sequence joins TRBV20-1 and TRBJ2-7, with 8 bases that match TRBD2. Germline trimming cut 6 bases from V and 3 bases from J; bases unmatched to any gene: 1. The CDR3 has 11 amino acids. Germline CDR1 reads DFQATT; CDR2 reads SNEGSKA (reference sequence). The CDR3 DNA follows: TGCAGTGCCGGGACTAGCTACGAGCAGTACTTC. Translation gives CSAGTSYEQYF.

The rearrangement links TRBV20-1 to TRBJ2-1; 16 bases map to TRBD2. The CDR3 contains 19 residues. J lost 0 bases, V lost 5 bases, and 10 bases had no gene match. Germline CDR1 and CDR2: DFQATT and SNEGSKA (reference sequence). CDR3 protein: CSADTGLAGGQVSYNEQFF. CDR3 DNA: TGCAGTGCTGATACGGGACTAGCGGGGGGGCAGGTCTCCTACAATGAGCAGTTCTTC.

The chain joins TRBV15 to TRBJ1-4; TRBD1 matches 9 bases. Looked up from germline, CDR1 is LNHNV and CDR2 is YYDKDF (reference sequence). J lost 13 bases, V lost 3 bases, and 9 bases had no gene match. The CDR3 is 14 amino acids. For the CDR3, the DNA is TGTGCCACCAGCAGCAGGACAGGGGCCCTAAGACTGTTTTTT. Protein: CATSSRTGALRLFF.

This clonotype has only a few counts. The rearrangement uses TRBV27 and TRBJ2-1; 7 bases align to TRBD1. The germline V gene encodes CDR1 MNHEY and CDR2 SMNVEV (reference sequence). CDR3 size: 16 residues. With V trimmed by 7 bases and J by 0 bases, 9 bases remained unmatched. The CDR3 loop reads CASTYSQGHSYNEQFF. The CDR3 nucleotides are TGTGCCAGCACTTATTCACAGGGGCACTCCTACAATGAGCAGTTCTTC.